These T cell receptor beta chains were read from a single sample in a study of blood T cell repertoires in COVID-19. Sequencing used immunoSEQ multiplex PCR; TCRdb keeps in-frame clones, though not all of them. The repertoire has 230,000 or so clones, approximately 83% of them found once; the top ten carry approximately 4.8%. Sample: peripheral blood. The receptors were gathered from a man between 45 and 60 years old with active or convalescent COVID-19. CDR3s include the opening cysteine and the closing phenylalanine or tryptophan. The D gene is left open where the match is weak. Not all rows give a size; the values are once, few, many and, for expanded clones, a class.

V: TRBV10-3
D: TRBD1
size: once
J: TRBJ1-3
CDR3: CAISEGTGRTGNTIYF
DNA: TGTGCCATCAGTGAAGGGACAGGGAGGACTGGAAACACCATATATTTT

V: TRBV28
D: TRBD1
size: .
J: TRBJ2-7
CDR3: CASSPGGDRGLYEQYF
DNA: TGTGCCAGCAGTCCAGGGGGGGACAGGGGGCTCTACGAGCAGTACTTC

V: TRBV9
D: .
size: .
J: TRBJ2-2
CDR3: CASSARDSNTGELFF
DNA: TGTGCCAGCAGCGCCAGGGACTCGAACACCGGGGAGCTGTTTTTT

V: TRBV18
D: .
size: .
J: TRBJ2-7
CDR3: CASSPLDEQYF
DNA: TGTGCCAGCTCCCCTCTCGACGAGCAGTACTTC

V: TRBV5-1
D: .
size: .
J: TRBJ2-1
CDR3: CASSFGAAVENEQFF
DNA: TGCGCCAGCAGCTTTGGGGCCGCAGTTGAGAATGAGCAGTTCTTC

V: TRBV11-2
D: TRBD1
size: .
J: TRBJ1-5
CDR3: CASSQTGAQPQHF
DNA: TGTGCCAGCAGCCAGACAGGGGCTCAGCCCCAGCATTTT

V: TRBV19
D: .
size: .
J: TRBJ2-5
CDR3: CASARTKAGETQYF
DNA: TGTGCCAGTGCCCGGACTAAGGCGGGAGAGACCCAGTACTTC

V: TRBV6-1
D: .
size: .
J: TRBJ1-5
CDR3: CASSETVNQPQHF
DNA: TGTGCCAGCAGTGAGACAGTCAATCAGCCCCAGCATTTT

V: TRBV27
D: .
size: .
J: TRBJ2-1
CDR3: CASSELGITDNEQFF
DNA: TGTGCCAGCAGTGAACTCGGGATCACCGATAATGAGCAGTTCTTC

V: TRBV2
D: TRBD2
size: .
J: TRBJ2-3
CDR3: CASSETLSGVLTDTQYF
DNA: TGTGCCAGCAGTGAAACGTTGAGCGGGGTATTGACAGATACGCAGTATTTT

V: TRBV7-8
D: TRBD1
size: .
J: TRBJ2-7
CDR3: CASSTPATGGGSYEQYF
DNA: TGTGCCAGCAGCACCCCCGCGACAGGGGGCGGTTCCTACGAGCAGTACTTC

V: TRBV14
D: .
size: .
J: TRBJ1-6
CDR3: CASSQAVSSSPLHF
DNA: TGTGCCAGCAGCCAAGCGGTCTCAAGTTCACCCCTCCACTTT

V: TRBV5-1
D: .
size: .
J: TRBJ2-2
CDR3: CASSSLLNTGELFF
DNA: TGCGCCAGCAGCTCCCTCTTAAACACCGGGGAGCTGTTTTTT

V: TRBV6-5
D: TRBD1
size: .
J: TRBJ1-5
CDR3: CASSLTGGRNQPQHF
DNA: TGTGCCAGCAGTTTGACAGGGGGCCGCAATCAGCCCCAGCATTTT